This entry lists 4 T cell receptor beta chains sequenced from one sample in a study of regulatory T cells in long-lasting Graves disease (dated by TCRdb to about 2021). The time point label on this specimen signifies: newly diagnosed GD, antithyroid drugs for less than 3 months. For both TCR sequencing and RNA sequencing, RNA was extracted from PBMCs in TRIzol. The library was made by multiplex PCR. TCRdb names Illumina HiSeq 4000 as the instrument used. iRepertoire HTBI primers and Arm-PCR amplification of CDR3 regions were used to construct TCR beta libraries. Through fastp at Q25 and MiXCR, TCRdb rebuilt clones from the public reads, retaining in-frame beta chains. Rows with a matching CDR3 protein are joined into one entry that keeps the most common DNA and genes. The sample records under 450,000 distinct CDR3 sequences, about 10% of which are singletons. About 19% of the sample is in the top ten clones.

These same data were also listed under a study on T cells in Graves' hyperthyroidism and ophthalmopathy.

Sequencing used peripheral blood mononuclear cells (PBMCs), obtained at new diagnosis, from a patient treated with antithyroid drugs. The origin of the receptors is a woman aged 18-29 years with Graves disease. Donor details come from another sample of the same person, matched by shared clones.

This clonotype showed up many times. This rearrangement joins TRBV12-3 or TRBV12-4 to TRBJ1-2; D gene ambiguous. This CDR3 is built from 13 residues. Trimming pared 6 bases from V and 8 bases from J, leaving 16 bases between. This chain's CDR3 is CASSQWESGGYTF. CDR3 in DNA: TGTGCCAGCAGCCAATGGGAATCTGGAGGCTACACCTTC.

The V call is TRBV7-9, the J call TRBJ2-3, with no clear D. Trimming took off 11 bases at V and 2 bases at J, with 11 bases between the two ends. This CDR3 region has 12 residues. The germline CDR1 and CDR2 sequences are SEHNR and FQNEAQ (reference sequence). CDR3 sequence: CALKSNTDTQYF. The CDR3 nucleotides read TGTGCCTTAAAGTCCAACACAGATACGCAGTATTTT.

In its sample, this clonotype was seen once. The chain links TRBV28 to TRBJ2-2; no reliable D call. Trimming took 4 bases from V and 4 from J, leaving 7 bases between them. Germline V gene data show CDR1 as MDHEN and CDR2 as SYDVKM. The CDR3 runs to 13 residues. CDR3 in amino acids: CASSSTITGELFF. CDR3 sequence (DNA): TGTGCCAGCAGTTCTACCATCACCGGGGAGCTGTTTTTT.

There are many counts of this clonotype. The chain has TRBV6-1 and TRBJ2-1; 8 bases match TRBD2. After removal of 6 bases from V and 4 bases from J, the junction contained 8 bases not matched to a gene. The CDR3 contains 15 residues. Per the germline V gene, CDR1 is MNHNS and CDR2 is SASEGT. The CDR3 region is CASRMAGGRYNEQFF. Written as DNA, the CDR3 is TGTGCCAGCAGGATGGCGGGGGGAAGATACAATGAGCAGTTCTTC.